The 29 T cell receptor beta chains below all came from one sample that was sequenced in a study of T-cell memory formation after mild COVID-19. TCRdb re-derived calls from the 5' RACE reads in MiXCR, one entry per CDR3 protein. This sample has about 620,000 distinct CDR3 sequences, with about 20% found just once. Specimen: PBMCs or a T cell subset sorted from them (not recorded which). These receptors were taken from an adult woman who had mild COVID-19 (a few samples of this study predate the infection). Cell type and time point are not known.

This rearrangement joins TRBV9 to TRBJ1-1; D might be TRBD1 (5 bases). Trimming shortened V by 2 bases and J by 4 bases, and 9 bases separated the two germline ends. Germline V gene data show CDR1 as SGDLS and CDR2 as YYNGEE. This CDR3 spans 13 amino acids. The CDR3 DNA reads as TGTGCCAGCAGCGTCGGGGGGTTCACTGAAGCTTTCTTT. Translation gives CASSVGGFTEAFF. Filled out from reference TRBV9 and TRBJ1-1, the complete variable domain reads DSGVTQTPKHLITATGQRVTLRCSPRSGDLSVYWYQQSLDQGLQFLIQYYNGEERAKGNILERFSAQQFPDLHSELNLSSLELGDSALYFCASSVGGFTEAFFGQGTRLTVV.

V usage is TRBV20-1 and J usage is TRBJ2-7, with a tentative D call TRBD2 (5 bases). This CDR3 has 15 amino acids. V shed 3 bases and J shed 4 bases, with 19 bases lying between them. Germline V gene data show CDR1 as DFQATT and CDR2 as SNEGSKA (reference sequence). In DNA, the CDR3 is TGCAGTGCTAGGGACGGAGGACTTACCCCATACGAGCAGTACTTC. This gives the protein CSARDGGLTPYEQYF.

The DNA for the CDR3 is TGTGCCAGCTCATCACTAGCGGGGGCGGAGACCCAGTACTTC. The encoded protein is CASSSLAGAETQYF. V and J are TRBV18 and TRBJ2-5, with 11 bases that match TRBD2. The CDR3 has 14 residues. CDR1 and CDR2 from the germline V gene are KGHSH and LQKENI. V shed 5 bases, J shed 5 bases, and the junction held 4 bases outside the gene matches.

V and J are TRBV4-3 and TRBJ2-5, with D tentatively TRBD2 (5 bases). V lost 0 bases to trimming and J lost 3 bases, with 11 bases between them. CDR1 and CDR2 from the germline V gene are LGHNA and YSLEER. The CDR3 has 15 amino acids. This CDR3 reads CASSQEYIGKETQYF. The CDR3 bases are TGCGCCAGCAGCCAAGAATATATCGGGAAAGAGACCCAGTACTTC.

The V gene is TRBV28, the J gene TRBJ1-3; D is undetermined. This CDR3 has 16 amino acids. Germline V CDR1 and CDR2: MDHEN, SYDVKM. The V gene lost 2 bases and the J gene lost 0 bases, with 11 bases spanning the gap. The CDR3 protein is CASSLISAYSGNTIYF. In DNA form, the CDR3 reads TGTGCCAGCAGTTTAATCAGCGCGTACTCTGGAAACACCATATATTTT.

The CDR3 region has the DNA TGTGCCAGCAGTTTGAGCCCCGGGACAGGGGCCTCCTACGAGCAGTACTTC. It encodes CASSLSPGTGASYEQYF. The V gene is TRBV12-3 or TRBV12-4, the J gene TRBJ2-7, with 10 bases fitting TRBD1. V gave up 3 bases and J gave up 0 bases; unmatched junction bases: 8. The CDR3 is 17 residues long.

The table lists this clonotype with a few counts. This sequence joins TRBV12-3 or TRBV12-4 and TRBJ2-1; TRBD1 might be the D (5 bases). The CDR3 runs 17 residues. V lost 3 bases to trimming and J lost 0 bases, with 15 bases between them. CDR3 nucleotide sequence: TGTGCCAGCAGTTTCGACACACAGGCAAACTCCTACAATGAGCAGTTCTTC. Encoded protein: CASSFDTQANSYNEQFF.

This clonotype was counted only a few times. The chain combines TRBV30 with TRBJ2-1; D is perhaps TRBD1 or TRBD2 (6 bases each). The CDR3 extends over 15 amino acids. V lost 2 bases to trimming and J lost 0 bases, with 11 bases between them. In germline, CDR1 is GTSNPN, CDR2 SVGIG (reference sequence). CDR3 sequence (DNA): TGTGCCTGGAGTTGGGGGGCCAGCTCCTACAATGAGCAGTTCTTC. Its translation is CAWSWGASSYNEQFF.

CDR3 in DNA: TGTGCCAGCAGCCCGACAGGGGAATACGATGGCTACACCTTC. This gives the protein CASSPTGEYDGYTF. V is TRBV7-9 and J is TRBJ1-2; 8 positions agree with TRBD1. This CDR3 has 14 amino acids. Germline CDR1 SEHNR, CDR2 FQNEAQ (reference sequence). Trimming at V came to 5 bases and at J to 6 bases, leaving 8 bases not matched to a gene. Using reference TRBV7-9 and TRBJ1-2 for the parts outside the CDR3, the full variable domain is DTGVSQNPRHKITKRGQNVTFRCDPISEHNRLYWYRQTLGQGPEFLTYFQNEAQLEKSRLLSDRFSAERPKGSFSTLEIQRTEQGDSAMYLCASSPTGEYDGYTFGSGTRLTVV.

This clonotype was observed a handful of times. This chain links TRBV2 with TRBJ2-1, with 13 bases aligning to TRBD2. J gave up 4 bases and V 8 bases, and 5 bases lay outside the gene matches. The CDR3 length is 15 residues. CDR1 is SNHLY, CDR2 FYNNEI, per germline. Here the CDR3 DNA reads TGTGCCAGCCGACTAGCGGGAGGAGTATACAATGAGCAGTTCTTC. Amino acid sequence: CASRLAGGVYNEQFF.

Only a few counts were recorded for this clonotype. The chain recombines TRBV29-1 with TRBJ2-5; tentatively, D is TRBD1 (6 bases). In germline, CDR1 is SQVTM, CDR2 ANQGSEA. Trimming removed 5 bases from V and 1 base from J, with 14 bases in between. The CDR3 sequence is 14 residues long. The CDR3, as DNA: TGCAGCGTTTTTGGCTGGACAGCCCAAGAGACCCAGTACTTC. It is translated as CSVFGWTAQETQYF.

The V and J genes are TRBV4-1 and TRBJ1-2, with no clear D. CDR1 and CDR2 (germline): MGHRA, YSYEKL. The CDR3 consists of 15 residues. Trimming took 1 base from V and 0 from J, leaving 9 bases between them. The CDR3 region has the DNA TGCGCCAGCAGCCAAGGCGCACAGCCTAACTATGGCTACACCTTC. This translates into CASSQGAQPNYGYTF.

The sample holds a few counts of this clonotype. The chain links TRBV7-9 to TRBJ2-7; D unclear. CDR3 length: 13 amino acids. V lost 8 bases and J 4 bases, leaving 15 bases between the germline ends. The germline gives CDR1 SEHNR, CDR2 FQNEAQ (reference sequence). CDR3 in amino acids: CASAKEWIYEQYF. Here the CDR3 DNA reads TGTGCCAGCGCGAAAGAATGGATTTACGAGCAGTACTTC.

A few counts support this clonotype. The chain links TRBV24-1 to TRBJ2-6; TRBD1 matches 7 bases. This CDR3 contains 19 residues. The V segment lost 4 bases and the J segment 4 bases; nucleotides outside the gene matches: 15. Germline lookup yields CDR1 KGHDR and CDR2 SFDVKD. CDR3 in DNA: TGTGCCACCAGTGAACATCCAGGGGGTCGGACGGGAGGGGCCAACGTCCTGACTTTC. As protein: CATSEHPGGRTGGANVLTF.

The V call is TRBV29-1, the J call TRBJ1-1; D not resolved. CDR1 SQVTM and CDR2 ANQGSEA come from the germline V gene. The CDR3 totals 13 residues. The V gene lost 7 bases and the J gene lost 1 base, with 13 bases spanning the gap. The CDR3 loop is CSALEPSNTEAFF. The CDR3 coding sequence is TGCAGCGCTCTTGAACCGTCGAACACTGAAGCTTTCTTT.

The genes are TRBV6-5 and TRBJ1-2; D is ambiguous. V lost 5 bases, J lost 8 bases, and 15 bases lay in between. CDR3 size: 13 residues. Germline V gene data show CDR1 as MNHEY and CDR2 as SVGAGI. The CDR3 sequence: CASSIGSPYGYTF. DNA of the CDR3: TGTGCCAGCAGTATCGGGAGTCCCTACGGCTACACCTTC.

This clonotype turned up a few times. The chain combines TRBV6-6 with TRBJ2-7, with D unresolved. Germline V gene sequence: CDR1 MNHNY, CDR2 SVGAGI (reference sequence). Trimming took off 5 bases at V and 2 bases at J, with 10 bases between the two ends. CDR3 length: 13 residues. CDR3 sequence: CASSSRLAYEQYF. Written as DNA, the CDR3 is TGTGCCAGCAGTAGCAGACTCGCCTACGAGCAGTACTTC.

The chain has TRBV6-5 and TRBJ1-4, with D possibly matching TRBD1 (5 bases). This CDR3 is 17 amino acids long. Germline-derived CDR1 and CDR2 are MNHEY and SVGAGI. Trimming cost V 0 bases and J 3 bases, with 14 bases left between them. The CDR3 DNA reads TGTGCCAGCAGTTACTCGGGAGGGGCCGGAGCTAATGAAAAACTGTTTTTT. Its protein is CASSYSGGAGANEKLFF.

This clonotype appeared a few times. This chain joins TRBV18 and TRBJ2-3; TRBD2 agrees at 11 bases. The V gene end was trimmed by 4 bases and the J gene end by 2 bases; junction bases not matched to a gene: 5. The CDR3 has 16 amino acids. Germline V gives CDR1 KGHSH, CDR2 LQKENI. As DNA, the CDR3 is TGTGCCAGCTCACAAGTAGCGGGAGGGCCCACAGATACGCAGTATTTT. Translated, it gives CASSQVAGGPTDTQYF.

The chain joins TRBV12-3 or TRBV12-4 to TRBJ1-4; 8 bases align to TRBD1. The V segment lost 6 bases and the J segment 7 bases; nucleotides outside the gene matches: 7. There are 14 residues in the CDR3. CDR3 sequence (DNA): TGTGCCAGCAGGGCAACAGGGGGACCTGAAAAACTGTTTTTT. Encoded protein: CASRATGGPEKLFF.

In this sample, this clonotype turned up a few times. The chain joins TRBV12-3 or TRBV12-4 to TRBJ1-1, with D tentatively TRBD1 (5 bases). CDR3 length equals 12 residues. The germline V and J ends were trimmed by 3 bases and 11 bases, with 13 bases remaining between them. The CDR3 region is CASSFSGTPAFF. The CDR3 bases are TGTGCCAGCAGTTTCTCCGGGACCCCGGCTTTCTTT.

This clonotype has a count of ten or more. The genes are TRBV7-9 and TRBJ2-7; TRBD1 agrees at 9 bases. This CDR3 is built from 13 residues. Trimming took 3 bases from V and 4 from J; bases not matched to a gene: 1. From germline, CDR1 is SEHNR and CDR2 FQNEAQ (reference sequence). In DNA form, the CDR3 reads TGTGCCAGCAGCTTCGACAGGGGGTACGAGCAGTACTTC. Amino acid sequence: CASSFDRGYEQYF. Using reference TRBV7-9 and TRBJ2-7 for the parts outside the CDR3, the full variable domain is DTGVSQNPRHKITKRGQNVTFRCDPISEHNRLYWYRQTLGQGPEFLTYFQNEAQLEKSRLLSDRFSAERPKGSFSTLEIQRTEQGDSAMYLCASSFDRGYEQYFGPGTRLTVT.

Only one count was recorded for this clonotype. CDR3 amino acids: CASRLNTANTEAFF. Written as DNA, the CDR3 is TGTGCCAGCAGACTGAACACAGCGAACACTGAAGCTTTCTTT. V usage is TRBV12-3 or TRBV12-4 and J usage is TRBJ1-1, with no clear D. The CDR3 consists of 14 residues. Trimming left V 6 bases short and J 1 base short, with 12 bases between.

This clonotype has only a few counts. V is TRBV20-1 and J is TRBJ1-4; TRBD1 might be the D (6 bases). V lost 3 bases and J 0 bases, leaving 8 bases between the germline ends. This CDR3 has 14 amino acids. The V gene's germline CDR1 is DFQATT and CDR2 SNEGSKA (reference sequence). In DNA form, the CDR3 reads TGCAGTGCTAGCGGACAGCCAACTAATGAAAAACTGTTTTTT. It yields the protein CSASGQPTNEKLFF.

This clonotype was seen a few times. The chain recombines TRBV5-1 with TRBJ1-2; D gene unclear. This CDR3 region has 13 residues. V lost 1 base, J lost 4 bases, and 8 bases lay in between. Germline assignment: CDR1 SGHRS and CDR2 YFSETQ. CDR3 loop: CASSLNGIYGYTF. The CDR3 nucleotides read TGCGCCAGCAGCTTGAACGGGATCTATGGCTACACCTTC.

The V call is TRBV27, the J call TRBJ2-1, with 12 bases that match TRBD2. Germline lookup yields CDR1 MNHEY and CDR2 SMNVEV (reference sequence). The V segment lost 7 bases and the J segment 6 bases; nucleotides outside the gene matches: 7. This CDR3 region has 15 residues. In nucleotides, the CDR3 is TGTGCCAGCACCCTCGGGACTAGCGGGCCCAATGAGCAGTTCTTC. Protein product: CASTLGTSGPNEQFF.

The chain joins TRBV11-3 to TRBJ2-1; D is unresolved. CDR3 size: 14 residues. Trimming left V 5 bases short and J 7 bases short, with 15 bases between. Germline assignment: CDR1 SGHNT and CDR2 YENEEA. The CDR3 protein is CASSPRWDRNEQFF. The CDR3 DNA sequence: TGTGCCAGCAGCCCCCGATGGGATAGAAATGAGCAGTTCTTC.

A few counts support this clonotype. V and J are TRBV11-1 and TRBJ2-1; no clear D gene. This CDR3 is built from 13 residues. V dropped 1 base and J dropped 9 bases, with 10 bases sitting between them. Per germline, CDR1 SGHAT and CDR2 FQDESV (reference sequence). The CDR3 DNA reads TGTGCCAGCAGCTTAGGGGCTAGGACTGAGCAGTTCTTC. It yields the protein CASSLGARTEQFF.

There are a few counts of this clonotype. The V gene is TRBV7-9, the J gene TRBJ2-7; D tentatively fits TRBD1 or TRBD2 (5 bases each). CDR1 SEHNR and CDR2 FQNEAQ come from the germline V gene (reference sequence). The CDR3 runs to 15 residues. V lost 1 base to trimming and J lost 6 bases, with 16 bases between them. For the CDR3, the DNA is TGTGCCAGCAGCTTAGGAGGGCAGGGCGCTGCCGAGCAGTACTTC. It is translated as CASSLGGQGAAEQYF.